These 21 T cell receptor beta chains were sequenced from one sample in a study of spatial heterogeneity in lung cancer. Regarding time point: sample taken at primary tumor resection. Material for sequencing was whole RNA from tumor, nontumor lung or frozen PBMC, left unsorted. TCRdb reprocessed the 5' RACE reads with MiXCR, giving one entry per CDR3 protein. In the table there are 45,000 or so distinct CDR3 sequences, approximately 12% of which are singletons. Specimen: PBMCs, collected at surgery. The origin of the receptors is a female donor with early-stage non-small cell lung cancer.

This clonotype was seen a few times. Sequence at one end of the junction differs from germline and may be a read error. The rearrangement uses TRBV5-6 and TRBJ2-5, with a tentative D call TRBD2 (6 bases). CDR3 length equals 16 residues. The germline CDR1 and CDR2 sequences are SGHDT and YYEEEE. CDR3 loop: CASSLRLRDSPRDTDF. The CDR3 region has the DNA TGTGCCAGCAGCCTTCGGCTCCGGGACTCTCCAAGAGATACGGACTTC.

This chain connects TRBV9 to TRBJ2-7; 7 bases fit TRBD2. The V segment lost 0 bases and the J segment 2 bases; nucleotides outside the gene matches: 8. The CDR3 loop spans 16 amino acids. Germline loops: CDR1 SGDLS, CDR2 YYNGEE. CDR3 DNA sequence: TGTGCCAGCAGCGTAGTGAGGGACTACACTGCCTACGAGCAGTACTTC. This gives the protein CASSVVRDYTAYEQYF.

The chain joins TRBV20-1 to TRBJ2-7; 7 bases line up with TRBD2. The ends lost 5 bases at V and 4 bases at J; junction bases unmatched: 23. Germline V gene sequence: CDR1 DFQATT, CDR2 SNEGSKA (reference sequence). This CDR3 has 18 residues. The CDR3 reads CSAPPPGDYNSGFYEQYF. For the CDR3, the DNA is TGCAGTGCTCCTCCCCCCGGGGACTATAACTCTGGCTTTTACGAGCAGTACTTC.

The table lists this clonotype with many counts. The chain couples TRBV10-3 to TRBJ2-3, with 7 bases fitting TRBD2. The trim removed 0 bases at V and 1 base at J, leaving 4 bases unmatched. Per the germline V gene, CDR1 is ENHRY and CDR2 is SYGVKD. The CDR3 is 16 residues long. Here the CDR3 DNA reads TGTGCCATCAGTGAGTCGGCTAGCGGAGGCACAGATACGCAGTATTTT. Encoded protein: CAISESASGGTDTQYF.

The rearrangement links TRBV7-8 to TRBJ1-1; no reliable D call. Germline CDR1 is SGHVS and CDR2 is FQNEAQ. This CDR3 spans 13 amino acids. The V and J ends lost 3 bases and 4 bases respectively, with 9 bases between them. CDR3: CASSFGRTTEAFF. For the CDR3, the DNA is TGTGCCAGCAGCTTTGGACGGACCACTGAAGCTTTCTTT. The variable domain in full, with the rest retrieved from reference TRBV7-8 and TRBJ1-1, is GAGVSQSPRYKVAKRGQDVALRCDPISGHVSLFWYQQALGQGPEFLTYFQNEAQLDKSGLPSDRFFAERPEGSVSTLKIQRTQQEDSAVYLCASSFGRTTEAFFGQGTRLTVV.

This clonotype occurred many times. The gene calls are TRBV3-1 and TRBJ2-3; the D is unclear. Trimming removed 1 base at V and 6 bases at J, with 11 bases between. Germline assignment: CDR1 LGHDT and CDR2 YNNKEL (reference sequence). The CDR3 covers 14 residues. The CDR3 DNA reads TGTGCCAGCAGCCAAGCATCAGGTTGGGATACGCAGTATTTT. Protein sequence: CASSQASGWDTQYF.

This rearrangement joins TRBV20-1 to TRBJ2-5, with TRBD2 matching over 9 bases. The germline V gene encodes CDR1 DFQATT and CDR2 SNEGSKA (reference sequence). The CDR3 extends over 14 amino acids. The trim removed 5 bases at V and 1 base at J, leaving 5 bases unmatched. The CDR3 spells CSAGIAGVQETQYF. CDR3 sequence (DNA): TGCAGTGCTGGAATAGCGGGGGTCCAAGAGACCCAGTACTTC.

Note on this clonotype: With a much larger clone just one base away, this may be a read error. The chain couples TRBV7-8 to TRBJ2-5, with 7 bases matching TRBD1. The CDR3 spans 17 residues. CDR1 and CDR2 (germline): SGHVS, FQNEAQ. Here the CDR3 DNA reads TGTGCCAGCAGCTTAGTAGTAGGGACAGCCAAGCAAGTGACCCAGTACTTC. This sequence encodes CASSLVVGTAKQVTQYF.

The chain uses TRBV7-2 and TRBJ2-7; 9 positions match TRBD1. CDR1 SGHTA and CDR2 FQGNSA come from the germline V gene. The CDR3 covers 16 residues. Trimming removed 6 bases from V and 2 bases from J; junction bases left unmatched: 11. In nucleotides, the CDR3 is TGTGCCAGCAGGCCACAGGGGGCCCTGGAAACCTACGAGCAGTACTTC. It is translated as CASRPQGALETYEQYF.

This clonotype came up once. The V and J genes are TRBV29-1 and TRBJ1-1, with 10 bases that match TRBD1. The CDR3 consists of 13 residues. J was trimmed by 6 bases and V by 7 bases; bases with no gene match: 8. Germline assignment: CDR1 SQVTM and CDR2 ANQGSEA. CDR3 region: CSAETGQGSEAFF. DNA for the CDR3: TGCAGCGCCGAGACGGGACAGGGGTCTGAAGCTTTCTTT.

The gene calls are TRBV3-1 and TRBJ2-5; the match to TRBD2 covers 13 bases. Germline values: CDR1 LGHDT, CDR2 YNNKEL (reference sequence). CDR3 length equals 16 residues. Losses at the gene ends were 4 bases for V and 5 bases for J; bases not matched to a gene: 7. In nucleotides, the CDR3 is TGTGCCAGCAGCCGGACTAGCGGGGGAGGTCTGGAGACCCAGTACTTC. It translates to CASSRTSGGGLETQYF.

This clonotype has just a few counts. The chain couples TRBV5-8 to TRBJ2-1, with TRBD2 as a possible D gene (6 bases). This CDR3 has 14 amino acids. V was trimmed by 5 bases and J by 3 bases, leaving 12 bases between them. Germline values: CDR1 SGHTS, CDR2 YDEGEE. The CDR3 region is CASSGGLLYNEQFF. In DNA, the CDR3 is TGTGCCAGCAGTGGGGGACTCCTCTACAATGAGCAGTTCTTC.

In its sample, this clonotype ranks as medium-sized. V and J are TRBV7-2 and TRBJ2-7; 8 positions agree with TRBD2. The CDR3 has 15 residues. The germline gives CDR1 SGHTA, CDR2 FQGNSA. Trimming cost V 2 bases and J 2 bases; bases outside gene matches: 5. This CDR3 is CASSLYPGGPYEQYF. CDR3 coding DNA: TGTGCCAGCAGCTTATATCCGGGGGGGCCCTACGAGCAGTACTTC.

This clonotype was observed a handful of times. This rearrangement joins TRBV6-5 to TRBJ2-2, with 9 bases lining up with TRBD1. Looked up from germline, CDR1 is MNHEY and CDR2 is SVGAGI. V lost 0 bases to trimming and J lost 4 bases; unmatched junction nucleotides: 9. This CDR3 has 18 residues. CDR3 amino acids: CASSYSNAGTGSTGELFF. The CDR3 coding sequence is TGTGCCAGCAGTTACTCGAATGCTGGGACAGGGTCCACCGGGGAGCTGTTTTTT.

The chain's CDR3 is CASSLSRGVTEAFF. CDR3 nucleotide sequence: TGTGCCAGCAGTTTATCTCGGGGGGTGACTGAAGCTTTCTTT. J is TRBJ1-1 and V is TRBV12-3 or TRBV12-4; maybe TRBD1 (5 bases). The ends were cut back, 2 bases at V and 5 bases at J, with 12 bases in the middle. This CDR3 region has 14 residues.

This clonotype has only a few counts. This chain uses TRBV7-9 with TRBJ2-7; 12 nucleotides align to TRBD1. The junction had 8 bases not matched to a gene; V was cut back by 5 bases and J by 6 bases. The V gene's germline CDR1 is SEHNR and CDR2 FQNEAQ (reference sequence). The CDR3 is 15 residues long. The CDR3 bases are TGTGCCAGCAGCCCAGAGGGACAGGGGGCCCTCGAGCAGTACTTC. Its translation: CASSPEGQGALEQYF.

In this sample, this clonotype turned up a few times. The gene calls are TRBV5-4 and TRBJ1-1; maybe TRBD1 (5 bases). The CDR3 is 15 residues long. Germline loops: CDR1 SGHNT, CDR2 YYREEE (reference sequence). Deletions cut 4 bases from V and 1 base from J, with 14 bases between. The CDR3 spells CASSPRGHQNTEAFF. CDR3 nucleotides: TGTGCCAGCAGCCCCCGAGGACACCAGAACACTGAAGCTTTCTTT.

Worth noting for this clonotype: Its ends do not fully match the called genes, so a read error is possible. The rearrangement links TRBV28 to TRBJ1-2; D is unresolved. Germline V lookup: CDR1 MDHEN, CDR2 SYDVKM. The CDR3 has 13 residues. The CDR3 reads CASRSRGFYGDTF. The DNA for the CDR3 is TGTGCCAGCAGGTCTCGTGGATTTTATGGCGACACCTTC.

This rearrangement joins TRBV7-8 to TRBJ1-3; 8 bases map to TRBD1. Germline loops: CDR1 SGHVS, CDR2 FQNEAQ. V gave up 4 bases and J gave up 0 bases; unmatched junction bases: 2. The CDR3 runs 15 residues. CDR3 nucleotide sequence: TGTGCCAGCAGCTCGGACAGGGTCTCTGGAAACACCATATATTTT. This translates into CASSSDRVSGNTIYF.

This clonotype has only a few counts. The CDR3 loop is CASSPWDRAAGELFF. The CDR3 DNA reads as TGCGCCAGCAGCCCCTGGGACAGGGCCGCCGGGGAGCTGTTTTTT. The chain uses TRBV4-1 and TRBJ2-2; 9 nucleotides match TRBD1. The ends lost 4 bases at V and 6 bases at J; junction bases unmatched: 6. The CDR3 is 15 amino acids. Germline V gene data show CDR1 as MGHRA and CDR2 as YSYEKL.

This chain connects TRBV6-5 to TRBJ1-2; 8 bases are shared with TRBD1. In germline, CDR1 is MNHEY, CDR2 SVGAGI. Trimming at V came to 2 bases and at J to 8 bases, leaving 4 bases not matched to a gene. This CDR3 spans 13 amino acids. The CDR3, as DNA: TGTGCCAGCAGTTACGCGGCAGGGGGCGGCTACACCTTC. Amino acids: CASSYAAGGGYTF.